This TCR beta chain was documented in a study of monozygotic twins with inflammatory bowel disease. Study outcomes and limitations: Especially where disease activity was present, IBD patients had fewer clonotypes in common with others than healthy twins did. IBD patients showed reduced TCRbeta diversity (inverse Simpson) versus healthy co-twins. Patients got different immunosuppressive treatments, which may have made their repertoires more variable.

In regard to this clonotype: The antigen is unknown.

TCRalpha and TCRbeta cDNA underwent two nested PCRs of roughly 16 and 10 cycles. TCRdb reprocessed the 5' RACE reads, keeping one entry per CDR3 protein, no DNA. The ten top clones account for 2.6%, within a sample of a few hundred thousand distinct CDR3 sequences. Germline loops: CDR1 GTSNPN, CDR2 SVGIG (reference sequence). The CDR3 runs to 14 residues. The sequence was collected from a human donor with ulcerative colitis or Crohn's disease, or a healthy co-twin of an affected twin (not recorded which). The specimen sequenced was blood. V and J are TRBV30 and TRBJ2-5; TCRdb's D call, TRBD2, is unchecked because there is no DNA. This CDR3 reads CAWSVGTSEETQYF.